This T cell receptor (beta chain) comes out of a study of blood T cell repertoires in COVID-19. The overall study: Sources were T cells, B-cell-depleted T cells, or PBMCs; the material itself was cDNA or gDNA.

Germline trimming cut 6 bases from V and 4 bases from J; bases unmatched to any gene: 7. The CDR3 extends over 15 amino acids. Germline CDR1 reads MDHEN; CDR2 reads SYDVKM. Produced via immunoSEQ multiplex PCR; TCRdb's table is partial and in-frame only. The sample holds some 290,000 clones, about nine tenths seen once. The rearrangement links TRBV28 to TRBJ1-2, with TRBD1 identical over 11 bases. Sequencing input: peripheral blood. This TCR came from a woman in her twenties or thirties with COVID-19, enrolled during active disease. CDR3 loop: CASRIGQGAFYGYTF. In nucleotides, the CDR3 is TGTGCCAGCAGGATTGGACAGGGGGCCTTCTATGGCTACACCTTC.